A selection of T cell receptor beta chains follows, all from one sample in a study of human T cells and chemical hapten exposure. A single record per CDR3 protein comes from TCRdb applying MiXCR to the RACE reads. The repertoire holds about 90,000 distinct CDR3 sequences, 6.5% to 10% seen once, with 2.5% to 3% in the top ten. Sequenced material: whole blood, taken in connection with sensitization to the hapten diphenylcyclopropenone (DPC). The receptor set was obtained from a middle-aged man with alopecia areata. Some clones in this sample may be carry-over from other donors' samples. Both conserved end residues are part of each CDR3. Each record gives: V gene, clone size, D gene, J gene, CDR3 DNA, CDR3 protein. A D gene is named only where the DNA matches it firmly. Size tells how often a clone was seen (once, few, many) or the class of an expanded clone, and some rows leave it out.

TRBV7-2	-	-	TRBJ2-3	TGTGCCAGCAGCTCAGGGTTTTCTGATACGCAGTATTTT	CASSSGFSDTQYF
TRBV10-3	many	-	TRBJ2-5	TGTGCCATCAGTGAGTCTTGGGAGACCCAGTACTTC	CAISESWETQYF
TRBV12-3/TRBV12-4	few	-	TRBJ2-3	TGTGCCAGCAGTTTTGGTGGGCTCACAGATACGCAGTATTTT	CASSFGGLTDTQYF
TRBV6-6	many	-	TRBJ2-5	TGTGCCAGCAGTCCCGGGACCTATCAAGAGACCCAGTACTTC	CASSPGTYQETQYF
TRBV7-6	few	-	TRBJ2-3	TGTGCCAGCAGCTTATTCGAACAGGGCTCAGATACGCAGTATTTT	CASSLFEQGSDTQYF
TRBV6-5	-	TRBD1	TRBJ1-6	TGTGCCAGCACCTTAGTGACAGGGGTACAATCACCCCTCCACTTT	CASTLVTGVQSPLHF
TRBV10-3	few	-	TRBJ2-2	TGTGCCATCAATCGGGCGGTCGCCGGGGAGCTGTTTTTT	CAINRAVAGELFF
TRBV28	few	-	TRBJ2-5	TGTGCCAGCAGTTTATTTGACCAAAGGGGGACCCAGTACTTC	CASSLFDQRGTQYF
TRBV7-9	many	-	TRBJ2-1	TGTGCCAGCAGCTCCAGGACCGTAGAGCAGTTCTTC	CASSSRTVEQFF
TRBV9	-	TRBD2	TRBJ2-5	TGTGCCAGCAGCGTAGGTGTAGCGGGAGGGCCAGGAGAGACCCAGTACTTC	CASSVGVAGGPGETQYF
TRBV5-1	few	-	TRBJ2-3	TGCGCCAGCAGCTTGGATGGCTCCCTGGCTCCGCAGTATTTT	CASSLDGSLAPQYF